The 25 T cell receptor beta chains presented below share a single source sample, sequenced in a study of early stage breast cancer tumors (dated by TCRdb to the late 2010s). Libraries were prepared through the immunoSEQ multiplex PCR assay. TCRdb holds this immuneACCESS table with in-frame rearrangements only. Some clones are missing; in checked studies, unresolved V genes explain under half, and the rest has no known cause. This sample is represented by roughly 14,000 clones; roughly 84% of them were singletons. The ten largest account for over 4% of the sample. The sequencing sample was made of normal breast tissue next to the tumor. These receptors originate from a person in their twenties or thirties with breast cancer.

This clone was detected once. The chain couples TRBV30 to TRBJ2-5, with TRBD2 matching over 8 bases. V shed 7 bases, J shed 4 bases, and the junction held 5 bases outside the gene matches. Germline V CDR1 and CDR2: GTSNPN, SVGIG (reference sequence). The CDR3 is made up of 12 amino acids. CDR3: CAYSGGAETQYF. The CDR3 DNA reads TGTGCCTATTCCGGGGGGGCAGAGACCCAGTACTTC.

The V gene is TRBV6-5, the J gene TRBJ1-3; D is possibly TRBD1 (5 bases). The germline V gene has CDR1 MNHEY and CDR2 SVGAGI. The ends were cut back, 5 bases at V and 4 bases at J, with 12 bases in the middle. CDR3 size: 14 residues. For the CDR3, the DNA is TGTGCCAGCAGTAACCCCAGGGTGGGAAACACCATATATTTT. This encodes CASSNPRVGNTIYF.

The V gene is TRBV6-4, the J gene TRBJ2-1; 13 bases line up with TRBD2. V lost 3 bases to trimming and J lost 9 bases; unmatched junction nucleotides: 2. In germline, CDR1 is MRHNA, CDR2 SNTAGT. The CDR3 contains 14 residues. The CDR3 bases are TGTGCCAGCAGTGAACTAGCGGGAGGGGGTGAGCAGTTCTTC. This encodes CASSELAGGGEQFF.

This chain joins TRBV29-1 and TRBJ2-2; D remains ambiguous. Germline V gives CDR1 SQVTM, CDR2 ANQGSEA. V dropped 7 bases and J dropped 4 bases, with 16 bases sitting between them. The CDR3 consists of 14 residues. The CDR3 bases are TGCAGCGCGAGAGACGGTATTAGCACCGGGGAGCTGTTTTTT. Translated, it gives CSARDGISTGELFF.

The CDR3 loop is CASSDQGTTLHF. The CDR3, as DNA: TGTGCCAGCAGCGATCAGGGGACCACCCTCCACTTT. The chain combines TRBV7-6 with TRBJ1-6, with D perhaps TRBD1 (6 bases). This CDR3 comprises 12 residues. The V and J ends lost 5 bases and 14 bases respectively, with 13 bases between them. The germline gives CDR1 SGHVS, CDR2 FNYEAQ.

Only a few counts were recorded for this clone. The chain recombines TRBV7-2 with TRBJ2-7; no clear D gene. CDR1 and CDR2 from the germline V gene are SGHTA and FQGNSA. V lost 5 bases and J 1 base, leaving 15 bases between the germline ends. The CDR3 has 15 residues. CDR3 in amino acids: CASSPAGAYSYEQYF. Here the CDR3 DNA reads TGTGCCAGCAGCCCGGCAGGAGCCTATTCCTACGAGCAGTACTTC.

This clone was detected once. In DNA form, the CDR3 reads TGCAGCGTGCCTATCGGGAGCGGGGACTCCGGGGAGCTGTTTTTT. Its protein product is CSVPIGSGDSGELFF. The chain combines TRBV29-1 with TRBJ2-2, with TRBD2 matching over 7 bases. Germline V CDR1 and CDR2: SQVTM, ANQGSEA. The length of the CDR3 is 15 residues. After removal of 6 bases from V and 6 bases from J, the junction contained 13 bases not matched to a gene.

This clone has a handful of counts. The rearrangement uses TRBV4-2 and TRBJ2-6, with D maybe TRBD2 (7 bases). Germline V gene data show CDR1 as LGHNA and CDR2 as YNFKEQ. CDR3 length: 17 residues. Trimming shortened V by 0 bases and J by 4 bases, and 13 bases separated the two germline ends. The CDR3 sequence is CASSQEDSGAGANVLTF. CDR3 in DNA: TGTGCCAGCAGCCAAGAGGACAGCGGGGCAGGGGCCAACGTCCTGACTTTC.

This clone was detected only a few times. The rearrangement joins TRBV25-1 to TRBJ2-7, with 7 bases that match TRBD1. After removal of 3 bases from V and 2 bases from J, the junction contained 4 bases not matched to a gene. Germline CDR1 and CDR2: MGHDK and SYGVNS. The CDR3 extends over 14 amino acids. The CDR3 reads CASSDRDRTYEQYF. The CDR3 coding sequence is TGTGCCAGCAGTGACCGGGACAGAACCTACGAGCAGTACTTC.

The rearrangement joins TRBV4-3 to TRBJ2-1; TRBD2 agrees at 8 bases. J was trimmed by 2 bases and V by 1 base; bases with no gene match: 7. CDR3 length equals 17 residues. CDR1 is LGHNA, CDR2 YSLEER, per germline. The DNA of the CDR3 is TGCGCCAGCAGCCAAGCGGGAGCGGGAGACCCCTACAATGAGCAGTTCTTC. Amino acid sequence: CASSQAGAGDPYNEQFF.

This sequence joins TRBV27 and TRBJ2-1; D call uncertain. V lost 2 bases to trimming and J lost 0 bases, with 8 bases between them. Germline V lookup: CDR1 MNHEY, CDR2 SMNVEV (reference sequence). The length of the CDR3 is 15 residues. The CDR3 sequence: CASSLPGSSYNEQFF. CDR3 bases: TGTGCCAGCAGTTTACCAGGCAGCTCCTACAATGAGCAGTTCTTC.

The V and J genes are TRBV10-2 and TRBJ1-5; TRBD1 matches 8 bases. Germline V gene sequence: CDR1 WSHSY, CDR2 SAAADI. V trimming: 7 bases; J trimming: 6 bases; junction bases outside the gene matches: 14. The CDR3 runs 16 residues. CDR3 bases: TGCGCCAGCAATGACGGACAGGGCGGCATCGGTCAGCCCCAGCATTTT. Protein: CASNDGQGGIGQPQHF.

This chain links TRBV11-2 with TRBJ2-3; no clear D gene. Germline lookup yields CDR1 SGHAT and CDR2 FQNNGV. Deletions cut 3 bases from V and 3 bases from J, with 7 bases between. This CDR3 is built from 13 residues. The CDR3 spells CASSFYGTDTQYF. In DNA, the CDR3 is TGTGCCAGCAGCTTTTATGGGACAGATACGCAGTATTTT.

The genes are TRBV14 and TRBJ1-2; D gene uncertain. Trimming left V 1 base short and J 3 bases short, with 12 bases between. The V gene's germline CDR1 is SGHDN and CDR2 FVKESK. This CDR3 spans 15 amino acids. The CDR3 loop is CASSQGALEDYGYTF. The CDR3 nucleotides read TGTGCCAGCAGCCAAGGCGCCCTCGAGGACTATGGCTACACCTTC.

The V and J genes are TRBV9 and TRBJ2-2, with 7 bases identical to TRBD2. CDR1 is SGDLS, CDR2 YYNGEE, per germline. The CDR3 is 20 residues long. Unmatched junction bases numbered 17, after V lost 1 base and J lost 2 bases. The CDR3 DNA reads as TGTGCCAGCAGCGTAAACCTCCTGACTAGCAGGCCGGCTAACACCGGGGAGCTGTTTTTT. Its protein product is CASSVNLLTSRPANTGELFF.

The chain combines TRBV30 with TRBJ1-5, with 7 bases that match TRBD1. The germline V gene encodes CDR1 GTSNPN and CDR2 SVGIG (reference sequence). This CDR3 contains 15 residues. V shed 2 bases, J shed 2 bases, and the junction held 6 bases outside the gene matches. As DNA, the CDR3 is TGTGCCTGGAGTACCGGGACAGCGGGCAATCAGCCCCAGCATTTT. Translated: CAWSTGTAGNQPQHF.

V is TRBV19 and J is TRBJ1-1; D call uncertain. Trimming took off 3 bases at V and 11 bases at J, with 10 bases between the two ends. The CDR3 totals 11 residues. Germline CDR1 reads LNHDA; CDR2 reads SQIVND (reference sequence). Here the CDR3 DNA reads TGTGCCAGTAGTATGAGGGTGGAGGCTTTCTTT. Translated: CASSMRVEAFF.

For the CDR3, the DNA is TGTGCCAGCAGCCGTGACAACACTGAAGCTTTCTTT. Amino acid sequence: CASSRDNTEAFF. V and J are TRBV11-2 and TRBJ1-1; no definite D call. V was clipped by 5 bases and J by 2 bases, with 6 bases between them. The germline gives CDR1 SGHAT, CDR2 FQNNGV. The CDR3 is made up of 12 amino acids.

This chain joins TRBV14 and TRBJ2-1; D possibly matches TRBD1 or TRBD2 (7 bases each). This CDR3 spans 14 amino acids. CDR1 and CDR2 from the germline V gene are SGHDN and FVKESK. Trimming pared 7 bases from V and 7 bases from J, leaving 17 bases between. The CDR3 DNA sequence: TGTGCCAGCACGCAGGGGGGGAGGGGGAATGAGCAGTTCTTC. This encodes CASTQGGRGNEQFF.

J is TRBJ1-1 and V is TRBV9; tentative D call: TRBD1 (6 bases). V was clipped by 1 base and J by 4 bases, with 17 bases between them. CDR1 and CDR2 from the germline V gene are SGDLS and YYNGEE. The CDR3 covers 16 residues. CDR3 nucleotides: TGTGCCAGCAGCGTATCGTTTAACAGGGACGGCACTGAAGCTTTCTTT. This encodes CASSVSFNRDGTEAFF. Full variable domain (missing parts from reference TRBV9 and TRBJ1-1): DSGVTQTPKHLITATGQRVTLRCSPRSGDLSVYWYQQSLDQGLQFLIQYYNGEERAKGNILERFSAQQFPDLHSELNLSSLELGDSALYFCASSVSFNRDGTEAFFGQGTRLTVV.

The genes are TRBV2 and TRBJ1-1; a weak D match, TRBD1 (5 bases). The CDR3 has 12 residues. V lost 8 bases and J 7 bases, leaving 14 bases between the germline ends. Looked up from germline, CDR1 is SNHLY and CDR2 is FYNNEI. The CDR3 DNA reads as TGTGCCAGCGTCATCAGGGTTTTTGAAGCTTTCTTT. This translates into CASVIRVFEAFF.

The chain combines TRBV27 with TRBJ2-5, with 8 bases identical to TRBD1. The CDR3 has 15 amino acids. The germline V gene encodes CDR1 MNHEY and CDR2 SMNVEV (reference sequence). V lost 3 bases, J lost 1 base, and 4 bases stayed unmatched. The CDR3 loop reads CASSFRTGTQETQYF. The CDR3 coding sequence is TGTGCCAGCAGTTTCAGGACAGGGACCCAAGAGACCCAGTACTTC.

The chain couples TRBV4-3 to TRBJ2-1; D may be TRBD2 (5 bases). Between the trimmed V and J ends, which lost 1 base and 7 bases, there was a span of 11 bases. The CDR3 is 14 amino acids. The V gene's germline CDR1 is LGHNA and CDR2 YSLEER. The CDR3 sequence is CASSQAGFRNEQFF. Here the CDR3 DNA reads TGCGCCAGCAGCCAAGCGGGGTTCCGGAATGAGCAGTTCTTC.

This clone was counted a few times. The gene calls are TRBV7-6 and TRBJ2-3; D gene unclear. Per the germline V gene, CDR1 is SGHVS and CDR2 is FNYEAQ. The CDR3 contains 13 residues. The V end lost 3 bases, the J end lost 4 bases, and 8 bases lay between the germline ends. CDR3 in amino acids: CASSLAPADTQYF. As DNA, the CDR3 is TGTGCCAGCAGCTTGGCCCCGGCAGATACGCAGTATTTT.

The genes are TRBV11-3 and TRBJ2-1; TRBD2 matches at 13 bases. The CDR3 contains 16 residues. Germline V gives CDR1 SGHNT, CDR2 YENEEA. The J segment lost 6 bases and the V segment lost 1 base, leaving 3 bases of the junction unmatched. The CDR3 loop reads CASSLAGLAGANEQFF. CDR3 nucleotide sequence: TGTGCCAGCAGCTTAGCCGGACTAGCGGGAGCCAATGAGCAGTTCTTC.